This TCR beta chain originates from a study of beta chain features in type 1 diabetes. Study-wide points: Short templates might get an advantage during PCR, and this would be equal in patients and controls.

Researchers reported sorting CD4+ naive, central memory, regulatory and stem cell-like memory cells via CD45RO/CCR7/CD25/CD127/CD95/CD27. A word on this clone: As yet, its antigen is unknown.

What was sequenced were expressed TCRB transcripts, since all of the isolated RNA had been reverse transcribed. The average read count of naive, central memory and regulatory T cell samples was about 3.3 million. Assay used: immunoSEQ multiplex PCR; TCRdb lists only in-frame clones, some missing. Here the sample spans 350,000 to 450,000 clones, roughly 16% being singletons. The CDR3 is 16 amino acids. CDR1 is MNHEY, CDR2 SMNVEV, per germline (reference sequence). Trimming cost V 6 bases and J 5 bases, with 23 bases left between them. The clonotype was recovered from a woman between 18 and 29 years old in good health. The specimen was naive CD4+ T cells from blood. The chain is built from TRBV27 and TRBJ2-7, with D possibly matching TRBD2 (5 bases). CDR3 in DNA: TGTGCCAGCAGCCCTCACGACCCGGGTAGGAGGCACGAGCAGTACTTC. It translates to CASSPHDPGRRHEQYF.